The clone carrying this T cell receptor beta chain was seen a handful of times. The sample is drawn from a study of early T cells in non-severe SARS-CoV-2 infection. The germline gives CDR1 MDHEN, CDR2 SYDVKM. Unmatched junction bases numbered 6, after V lost 6 bases and J lost 3 bases. The CDR3 spans 15 residues. The TCR library protocol was used to attach unique molecular identifiers. These identifiers were attached to individual cDNA molecules. Via MiXCR, TCRdb re-called the 5' RACE reads, giving one row per CDR3 protein. Among roughly 34,000 distinct CDR3 sequences listed, around 7% were seen once.

The material was whole blood, obtained at baseline. The chain joins TRBV28 to TRBJ2-7; 12 bases match TRBD2. The sequence was obtained from an adult who was a healthcare worker with PCR-confirmed SARS-CoV-2 infection or an uninfected control (not recorded which). The CDR3 DNA sequence: TGTGCCAGCAGACAAACTAGCGGGAGGCTCTACGAGCAGTACTTC. It specifies CASRQTSGRLYEQYF.